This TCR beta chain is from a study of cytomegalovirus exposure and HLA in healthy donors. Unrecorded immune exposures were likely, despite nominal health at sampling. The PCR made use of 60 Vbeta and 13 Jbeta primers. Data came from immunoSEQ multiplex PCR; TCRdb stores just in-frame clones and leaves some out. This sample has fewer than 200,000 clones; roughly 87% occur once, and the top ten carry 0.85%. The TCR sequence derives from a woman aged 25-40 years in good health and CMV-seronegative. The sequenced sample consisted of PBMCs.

The CDR3 DNA sequence: TGTGCCAGCAACACACAGGGCCCTGAAGCTTTCTTT. It codes for CASNTQGPEAFF. The chain combines TRBV7-9 with TRBJ1-1; maybe TRBD1 (6 bases). This CDR3 has 12 residues. From germline, CDR1 is SEHNR and CDR2 FQNEAQ (reference sequence). Trimming took off 7 bases at V and 6 bases at J, with 12 bases between the two ends.